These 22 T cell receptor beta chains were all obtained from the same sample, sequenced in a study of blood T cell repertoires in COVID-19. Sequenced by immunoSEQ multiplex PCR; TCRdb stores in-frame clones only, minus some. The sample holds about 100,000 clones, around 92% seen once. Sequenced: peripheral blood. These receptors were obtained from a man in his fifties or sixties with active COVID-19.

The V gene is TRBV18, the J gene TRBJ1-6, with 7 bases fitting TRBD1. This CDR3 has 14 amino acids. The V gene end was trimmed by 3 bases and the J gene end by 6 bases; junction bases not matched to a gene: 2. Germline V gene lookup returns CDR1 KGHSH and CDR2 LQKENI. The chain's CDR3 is CASSPGTVNSPLHF. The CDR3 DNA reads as TGTGCCAGCTCACCTGGGACAGTTAATTCACCCCTCCACTTT.

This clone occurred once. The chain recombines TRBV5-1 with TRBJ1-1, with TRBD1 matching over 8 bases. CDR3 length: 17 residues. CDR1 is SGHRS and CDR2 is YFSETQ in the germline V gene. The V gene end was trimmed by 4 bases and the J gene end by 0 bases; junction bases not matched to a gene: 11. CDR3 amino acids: CASSLTGVSGMNTEAFF. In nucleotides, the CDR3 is TGCGCCAGCAGCCTGACAGGGGTTAGTGGGATGAACACTGAAGCTTTCTTT.

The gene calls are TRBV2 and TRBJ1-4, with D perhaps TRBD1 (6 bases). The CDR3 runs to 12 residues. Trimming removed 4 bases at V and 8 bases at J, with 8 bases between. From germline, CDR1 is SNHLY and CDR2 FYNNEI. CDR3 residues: CASSGTDEKLFF. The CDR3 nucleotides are TGTGCCAGCAGTGGGACAGACGAAAAACTGTTTTTT.

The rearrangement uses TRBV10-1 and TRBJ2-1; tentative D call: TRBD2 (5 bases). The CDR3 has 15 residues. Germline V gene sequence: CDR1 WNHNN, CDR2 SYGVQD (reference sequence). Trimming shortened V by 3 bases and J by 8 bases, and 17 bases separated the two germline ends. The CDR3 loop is CASSDTGNWLYEQFF. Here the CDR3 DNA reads TGCGCCAGCAGTGATACGGGAAACTGGCTCTATGAGCAGTTCTTC.

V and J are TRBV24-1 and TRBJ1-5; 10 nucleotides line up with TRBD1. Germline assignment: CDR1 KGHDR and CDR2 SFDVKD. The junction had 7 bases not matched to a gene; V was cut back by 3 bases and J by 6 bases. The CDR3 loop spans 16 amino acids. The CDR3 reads CATSDPRQGAAQPQHF. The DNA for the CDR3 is TGTGCCACCAGTGATCCTAGACAGGGGGCGGCTCAGCCCCAGCATTTT.

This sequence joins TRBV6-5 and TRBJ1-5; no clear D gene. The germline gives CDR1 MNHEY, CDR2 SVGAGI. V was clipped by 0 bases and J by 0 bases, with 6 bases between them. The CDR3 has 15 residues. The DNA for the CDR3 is TGTGCCAGCAGTTACTCAGGGAGTAGCAATCAGCCCCAGCATTTT. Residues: CASSYSGSSNQPQHF.

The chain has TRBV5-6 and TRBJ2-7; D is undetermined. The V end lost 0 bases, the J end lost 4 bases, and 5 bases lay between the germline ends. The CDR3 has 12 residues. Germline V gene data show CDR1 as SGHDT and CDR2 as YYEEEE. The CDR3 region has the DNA TGTGCCAGCAGCTTGGCCTTTTACGAGCAGTACTTC. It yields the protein CASSLAFYEQYF.

As DNA, the CDR3 is TGTGCCAGCAGCTCAGGCCTTAACTCTGGAAACACCATATATTTT. Protein sequence: CASSSGLNSGNTIYF. The chain links TRBV5-8 to TRBJ1-3; D ambiguous. The CDR3 is 15 amino acids. CDR1 is SGHTS, CDR2 YDEGEE, per germline. With 3 bases removed from V and 0 bases from J, the gap between germline ends came to 10 bases.

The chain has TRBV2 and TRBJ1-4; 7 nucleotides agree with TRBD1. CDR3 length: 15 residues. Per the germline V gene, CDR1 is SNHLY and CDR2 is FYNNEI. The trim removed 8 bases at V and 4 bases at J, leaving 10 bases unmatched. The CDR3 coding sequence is TGTGCCAGCGTAGAACAGGGGAGAAATAATGAAAAACTGTTTTTT. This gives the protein CASVEQGRNNEKLFF.

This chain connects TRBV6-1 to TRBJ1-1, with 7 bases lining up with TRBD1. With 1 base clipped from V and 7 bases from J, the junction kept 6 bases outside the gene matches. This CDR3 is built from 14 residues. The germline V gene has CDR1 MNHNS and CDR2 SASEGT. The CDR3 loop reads CASSEETGYLEAFF. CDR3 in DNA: TGTGCCAGCAGTGAAGAGACAGGGTATCTTGAAGCTTTCTTT.

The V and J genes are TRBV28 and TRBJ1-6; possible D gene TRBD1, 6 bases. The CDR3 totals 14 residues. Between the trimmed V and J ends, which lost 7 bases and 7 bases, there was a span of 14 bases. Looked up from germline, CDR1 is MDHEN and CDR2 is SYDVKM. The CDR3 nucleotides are TGTGCCAGCAAAATAGGACAGTACAATTCACCCCTCCACTTT. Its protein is CASKIGQYNSPLHF.

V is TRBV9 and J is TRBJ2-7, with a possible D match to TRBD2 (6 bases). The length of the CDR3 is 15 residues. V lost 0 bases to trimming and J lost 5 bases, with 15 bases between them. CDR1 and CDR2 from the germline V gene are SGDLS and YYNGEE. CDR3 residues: CASSVDSGREDEQYF. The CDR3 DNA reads TGTGCCAGCAGCGTAGATTCGGGCAGGGAGGACGAGCAGTACTTC.

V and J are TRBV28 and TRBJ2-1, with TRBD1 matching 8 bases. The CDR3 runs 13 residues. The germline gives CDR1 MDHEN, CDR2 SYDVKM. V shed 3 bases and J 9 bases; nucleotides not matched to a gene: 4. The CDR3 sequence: CASSFQGAVEQFF. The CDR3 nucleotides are TGTGCCAGCAGTTTTCAGGGGGCCGTTGAGCAGTTCTTC.

For the CDR3, the DNA is TGTGCTCGGCAGGGAGGGAGGGACACCATATATTTT. Translating it yields CARQGGRDTIYF. This chain uses TRBV30 with TRBJ1-3; D perhaps matches TRBD1 (5 bases). There are 12 residues in the CDR3. From germline, CDR1 is GTSNPN and CDR2 SVGIG (reference sequence).

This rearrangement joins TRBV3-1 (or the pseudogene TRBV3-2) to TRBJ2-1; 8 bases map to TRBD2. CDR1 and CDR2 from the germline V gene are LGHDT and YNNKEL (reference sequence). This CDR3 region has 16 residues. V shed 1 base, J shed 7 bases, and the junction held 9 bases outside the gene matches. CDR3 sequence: CASSQGAAGVRNEQFF. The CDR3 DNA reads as TGTGCCAGCAGCCAAGGGGCAGCGGGAGTTCGAAATGAGCAGTTCTTC.

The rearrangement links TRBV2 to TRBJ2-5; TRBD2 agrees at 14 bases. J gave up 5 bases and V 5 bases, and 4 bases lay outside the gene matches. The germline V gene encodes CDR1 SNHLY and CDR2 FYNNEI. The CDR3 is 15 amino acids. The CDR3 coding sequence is TGTGCCAGCAGTCCGACTAGCGGGAGGGCGGAGACCCAGTACTTC. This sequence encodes CASSPTSGRAETQYF. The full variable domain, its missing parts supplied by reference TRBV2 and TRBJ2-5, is EPEVTQTPSHQVTQMGQEVILRCVPISNHLYFYWYRQILGQKVEFLVSFYNNEISEKSEIFDDQFSVERPDGSNFTLKIRSTKLEDSAMYFCASSPTSGRAETQYFGPGTRLLVL.

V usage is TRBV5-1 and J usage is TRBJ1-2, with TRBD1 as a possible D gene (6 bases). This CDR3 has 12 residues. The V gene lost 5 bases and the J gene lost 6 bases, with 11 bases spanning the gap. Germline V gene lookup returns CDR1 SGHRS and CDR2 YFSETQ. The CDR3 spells CASRTNRDGYTF. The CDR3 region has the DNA TGCGCCAGCAGAACAAACAGGGATGGCTACACCTTC.

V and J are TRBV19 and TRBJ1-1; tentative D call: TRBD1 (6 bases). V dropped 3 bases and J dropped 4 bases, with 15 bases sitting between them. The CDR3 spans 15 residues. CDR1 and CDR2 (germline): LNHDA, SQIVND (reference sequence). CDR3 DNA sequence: TGTGCCAGTAGTATGGGCCAGGGGTATAGCACTGAAGCTTTCTTT. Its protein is CASSMGQGYSTEAFF.

Here the CDR3 reads CATGGGRGGRNTGELFF. The CDR3 region has the DNA TGTGCCACCGGGGGCGGAAGGGGCGGGAGAAACACCGGGGAGCTGTTTTTT. The chain carries TRBV24-1 and TRBJ2-2; D is possibly TRBD2 (7 bases). The CDR3 is made up of 17 amino acids. The germline CDR1 and CDR2 sequences are KGHDR and SFDVKD. V was shortened by 9 bases and J by 2 bases, with 21 bases between the two germline ends.

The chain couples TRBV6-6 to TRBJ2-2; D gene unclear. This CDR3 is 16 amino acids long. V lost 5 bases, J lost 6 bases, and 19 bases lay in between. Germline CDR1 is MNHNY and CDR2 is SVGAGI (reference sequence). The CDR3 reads CASSNEDATGSGELFF. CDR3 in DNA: TGTGCCAGCAGTAATGAAGACGCAACCGGGTCCGGGGAGCTGTTTTTT.

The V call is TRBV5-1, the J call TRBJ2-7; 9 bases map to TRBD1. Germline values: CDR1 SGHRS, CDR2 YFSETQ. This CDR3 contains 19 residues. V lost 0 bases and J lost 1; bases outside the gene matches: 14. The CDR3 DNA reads TGCGCCAGCAGCTTGGGACAGGGGGAAGGACTAGGGCCTTCCTACGAGCAGTACTTC. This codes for CASSLGQGEGLGPSYEQYF.

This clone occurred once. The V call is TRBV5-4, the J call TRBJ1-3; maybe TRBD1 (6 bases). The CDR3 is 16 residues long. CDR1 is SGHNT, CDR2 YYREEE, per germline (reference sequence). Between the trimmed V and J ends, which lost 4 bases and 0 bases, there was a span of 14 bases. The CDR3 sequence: CASSAGQWSSGNTIYF. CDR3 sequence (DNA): TGTGCCAGCAGCGCTGGACAGTGGAGCTCTGGAAACACCATATATTTT.